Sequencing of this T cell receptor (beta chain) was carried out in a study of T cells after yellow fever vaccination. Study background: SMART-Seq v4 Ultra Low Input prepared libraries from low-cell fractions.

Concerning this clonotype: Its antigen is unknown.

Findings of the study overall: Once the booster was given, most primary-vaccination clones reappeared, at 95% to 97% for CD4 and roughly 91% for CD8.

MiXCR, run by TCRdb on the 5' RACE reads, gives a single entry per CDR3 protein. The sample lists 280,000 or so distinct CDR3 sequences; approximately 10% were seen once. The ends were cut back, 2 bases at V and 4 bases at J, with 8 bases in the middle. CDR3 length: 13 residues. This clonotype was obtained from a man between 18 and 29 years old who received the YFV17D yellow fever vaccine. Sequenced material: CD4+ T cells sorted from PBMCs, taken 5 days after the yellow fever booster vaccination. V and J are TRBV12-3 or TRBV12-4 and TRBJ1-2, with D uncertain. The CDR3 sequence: CASSLPELYGYTF. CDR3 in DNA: TGTGCCAGCAGTTTACCGGAGCTCTATGGCTACACCTTC.